This T cell receptor beta chain stems from a study of long-term antiretroviral therapy in people with HIV. The CDR3 has 12 amino acids. J lost 5 bases, V lost 4 bases, and 0 bases had no gene match. Germline-derived CDR1 and CDR2 are SGHNT and YYREEE (reference sequence). At the survey level, the v3.0 immunoSEQ assay was run. Repertoires were generated with immunoSEQ multiplex PCR, while TCRdb's copy carries only in-frame clones and drops some. The repertoire holds 20,000 to 25,000 clones, with roughly 86% as singletons. The sequences come from unsorted PBMCs, collected 2.6 years after starting antiretroviral therapy. The chain is built from TRBV5-4 and TRBJ2-4, with 7 bases lining up with TRBD2. This clonotype originated in a woman in her 50s with HIV. As DNA, the CDR3 is TGTGCCAGCAGCGGGGGGGAAAACATTCAGTACTTC. This encodes CASSGGENIQYF.